These T cell receptor beta chains were read from a single sample in a study of blood T cell repertoires in COVID-19. The table came from immunoSEQ multiplex PCR; TCRdb's copy has only in-frame clones and leaves some out. The sample has more than 200,000 clones, around 90% seen once. Source material: PBMCs or T cells enriched from blood (not recorded which). Receptors originate from a woman aged 25 to 39 with acute COVID-19. CDR3s include the opening cysteine and the closing phenylalanine or tryptophan. D genes are given only for firm matches. Rows give clone size only sometimes, using once, few, many, or a class for an expanded clone.

j_call clone_size v_call d_call cdr3_aa cdr3_nt
TRBJ2-1 NA TRBV4-1 NA CASSLLTGNRNEQFF TGCGCCAGCAGCCTACTCACAGGGAATCGGAATGAGCAGTTCTTC
TRBJ1-5 NA TRBV11-2 TRBD1 CASSQGARNQPQHF TGTGCCAGCAGCCAGGGGGCTCGCAATCAGCCCCAGCATTTT
TRBJ2-7 NA TRBV19 NA CASTPRDGYEQYF TGTGCCAGTACCCCCCGGGATGGCTACGAGCAGTACTTC
TRBJ1-1 NA TRBV5-1 NA CASSLAAENTEAFF TGCGCCAGCAGCTTGGCCGCGGAGAACACTGAAGCTTTCTTT
TRBJ1-3 NA TRBV9 NA CASSVDLSSGNTIYF TGTGCCAGCAGCGTAGATTTGAGTTCCGGAAACACCATATATTTT
TRBJ2-3 once TRBV5-5 NA CASSSRTDTQYF TGTGCCAGCAGCTCTCGCACAGATACGCAGTATTTT
TRBJ1-1 NA TRBV7-9 NA CASCTGGGDTEAFF TGTGCCAGCTGCACGGGGGGCGGGGACACTGAAGCTTTCTTT
TRBJ1-1 NA TRBV6-5 NA CAGRTEMNTEAFF TGTGCCGGAAGGACAGAGATGAACACTGAAGCTTTCTTT
TRBJ1-6 NA TRBV7-2 NA CASSSTAVRSYNSPLHF TGTGCCAGCAGCAGTACAGCGGTTCGCTCCTATAATTCACCCCTCCACTTT
TRBJ1-6 NA TRBV2 TRBD1 CASTGGTGWFRPENSPLHF TGTGCCAGCACCGGGGGGACAGGGTGGTTTCGGCCAGAAAATTCACCCCTCCACTTT
TRBJ1-1 NA TRBV6-5 NA CASSPPPTGAFF TGTGCCAGCAGTCCCCCTCCCACAGGAGCTTTCTTT
TRBJ2-5 NA TRBV7-8 TRBD1 CASSLWDRGETQYF TGTGCCAGCAGCTTATGGGACAGGGGTGAGACCCAGTACTTC
TRBJ2-5 NA TRBV6-2/TRBV6-3 NA CASSYSSEGETQYF TGTGCCAGCAGTTACTCAAGCGAAGGAGAGACCCAGTACTTC
TRBJ2-1 NA TRBV27 TRBD2 CATRASGRNEQFF TGTGCCACACGGGCTAGCGGGAGAAATGAGCAGTTCTTC
TRBJ2-7 NA TRBV6-2/TRBV6-3 TRBD2 CASSYRSGTSGYEQYF TGTGCCAGCAGTTACCGATCCGGGACTAGCGGCTACGAGCAGTACTTC
TRBJ1-5 NA TRBV5-1 TRBD1 CASSLGGTDNQPQHF TGCGCCAGCAGCTTGGGGGGGACAGACAATCAGCCCCAGCATTTT
TRBJ2-6 once TRBV3-1/TRBV3-2 TRBD1 CASSVQGVDGANVLTF TGTGCCAGCAGTGTACAGGGGGTGGATGGGGCCAACGTCCTGACTTTC
TRBJ1-1 NA TRBV11-1 NA CASSLYQGLGTEAFF TGTGCCAGCAGCTTATATCAGGGTCTGGGCACTGAAGCTTTCTTT
TRBJ2-2 NA TRBV6-4 TRBD1 CARSSLGRGRRELFF TGTGCCAGGAGTTCCTTAGGCAGGGGGCGGCGGGAGCTGTTTTTT
TRBJ2-1 few TRBV5-1 TRBD1 CASSRPGGAGNEQFF TGCGCCAGCAGCCGTCCAGGGGGCGCGGGTAATGAGCAGTTCTTC
TRBJ1-5 NA TRBV6-6 NA CASSYTPGQVQPQHF TGTGCCAGCAGTTACACCCCGGGACAAGTTCAGCCCCAGCATTTT
TRBJ1-6 NA TRBV6-6 NA CASTSPRDSPLHF TGTGCCAGCACCAGCCCCAGGGATTCACCCCTCCACTTT
TRBJ1-6 few TRBV28 TRBD1 CASSTGTGGLKSPLHF TGTGCCAGCAGCACCGGGACAGGGGGCTTAAAGTCACCCCTCCACTTT
TRBJ2-3 NA TRBV5-1 NA CASSPTYQGTDTQYF TGCGCCAGCAGCCCTACTTATCAGGGCACAGATACGCAGTATTTT
TRBJ2-2 NA TRBV10-3 TRBD1 CAIRTGGNTGELFF TGTGCCATCAGAACAGGGGGGAACACCGGGGAGCTGTTTTTT
TRBJ2-2 NA TRBV9 NA CASSVALNTGELFF TGTGCCAGCAGCGTAGCCTTGAACACCGGGGAGCTGTTTTTT
TRBJ1-1 NA TRBV14 NA CASSKSTVEAFF TGTGCCAGCAGCAAAAGTACGGTAGAAGCTTTCTTT
TRBJ1-1 NA TRBV12-5 TRBD1 CASGLGLWGQGGNTEAFF TGTGCTAGTGGTTTGGGTTTGTGGGGACAGGGGGGGAACACTGAAGCTTTCTTT
TRBJ2-5 NA TRBV7-2 TRBD2 CASTLAGGLETQYF TGTGCCTCCACCCTAGCGGGAGGCTTGGAGACCCAGTACTTC
TRBJ1-1 NA TRBV7-6 TRBD1 CASSLAPGTVNTEAFF TGTGCCAGCAGCTTAGCGCCCGGGACAGTGAACACTGAAGCTTTCTTT
TRBJ2-2 NA TRBV18 NA CASSPGRNTGELFF TGTGCCAGCTCACCTGGCAGGAACACCGGGGAGCTGTTTTTT
TRBJ1-1 NA TRBV18 NA CASSPPYRADTEAFF TGTGCCAGCTCACCCCCCTACAGGGCGGACACTGAAGCTTTCTTT
TRBJ1-2 few TRBV19 NA CASRPEAGSYGYTF TGTGCCAGTAGGCCCGAGGCGGGGAGCTATGGCTACACCTTC
TRBJ1-5 NA TRBV6-5 NA CASRGGLLNQPQHF TGTGCCAGCCGGGGAGGCCTTTTAAATCAGCCCCAGCATTTT
TRBJ1-2 few TRBV14 TRBD1 CASSQYFDRANYGYTF TGTGCCAGCAGCCAATATTTTGACAGGGCTAACTATGGCTACACCTTC
TRBJ2-3 NA TRBV2 TRBD2 CASREGSGGFLGTDTQYF TGTGCCAGCAGGGAAGGTAGCGGGGGGTTTTTAGGCACAGATACGCAGTATTTT
TRBJ2-3 NA TRBV11-3 TRBD2 CASSGGVTDTQYF TGTGCCAGCAGCGGGGGGGTCACAGATACGCAGTATTTT
TRBJ2-2 NA TRBV5-4 TRBD2 CASSQPGLAGSNTGELFF TGTGCCAGCAGCCAGCCGGGACTAGCGGGCTCGAACACCGGGGAGCTGTTTTTT
TRBJ2-3 NA TRBV2 TRBD2 CASRFGLAANTDTQYF TGTGCCAGCAGATTTGGACTAGCGGCAAACACAGATACGCAGTATTTT
TRBJ2-7 NA TRBV2 NA CASVGSSYEQYF TGTGCCAGTGTCGGGAGCTCCTACGAGCAGTACTTC
TRBJ1-6 NA TRBV6-5 NA CASTGKQYNSPLHF TGTGCCAGCACAGGGAAGCAGTATAATTCACCCCTCCACTTT
TRBJ2-1 NA TRBV9 TRBD2 CASSPRHVSGGYYNEQFF TGTGCCAGCAGCCCTCGCCATGTGAGCGGGGGCTACTACAATGAGCAGTTCTTC
TRBJ2-3 NA TRBV12-5 TRBD2 CASGWTSGGTDTQYF TGTGCTAGTGGTTGGACTAGCGGGGGCACAGATACGCAGTATTTT
TRBJ2-1 NA TRBV4-1 NA CASISGSSYNEQFF TGCGCCAGCATTAGCGGTAGCTCCTACAATGAGCAGTTCTTC
TRBJ2-2 NA TRBV29-1 TRBD1 CSASGTGGPGELFF TGCAGCGCCTCTGGGACAGGGGGCCCCGGGGAGCTGTTTTTT
TRBJ2-1 NA TRBV9 TRBD2 CASSESGDSYNEQFF TGTGCCAGCAGCGAAAGCGGGGATTCCTACAATGAGCAGTTCTTC
TRBJ2-1 NA TRBV4-2 TRBD2 CASSQLPGTSGTPSRVYSYNEQFF TGTGCCAGCAGCCAATTGCCCGGGACTAGCGGGACCCCCTCAAGGGTATACTCCTACAATGAGCAGTTCTTC
TRBJ2-5 NA TRBV2 NA CASSVGVGQETQYF TGTGCCAGCAGTGTGGGAGTAGGCCAAGAGACCCAGTACTTC
TRBJ2-3 NA TRBV4-1 NA CASRGAGSYDTQYF TGCGCCAGCAGGGGGGCAGGGTCTTATGATACGCAGTATTTT
TRBJ1-4 few TRBV15 TRBD1 CATSREGDSEKLFF TGTGCCACCAGCAGAGAGGGGGACAGTGAAAAACTGTTTTTT
TRBJ2-7 NA TRBV28 NA CASSSVAYEQYF TGTGCCAGCAGTTCGGTGGCCTACGAGCAGTACTTC
TRBJ2-7 NA TRBV13 TRBD2 CASSLDRGDEPYEQYF TGTGCCAGCAGCTTAGACCGGGGGGATGAGCCCTACGAGCAGTACTTC
TRBJ1-2 NA TRBV11-2 NA CASSSLGDGYTF TGTGCCAGCAGCTCGTTGGGAGATGGCTACACCTTC
TRBJ2-1 NA TRBV6-5 NA CASRTRGNSYNEQFF TGTGCCAGCAGGACCCGGGGGAATTCCTACAATGAGCAGTTCTTC
TRBJ1-4 NA TRBV18 NA CASSPLADEKLFF TGTGCCAGCTCACCACTGGCAGATGAAAAACTGTTTTTT